The rows below give T cell receptor beta chains drawn from one sample of a study of T cells in Graves' hyperthyroidism and ophthalmopathy. Via MiXCR, TCRdb re-called the multiplex PCR reads, giving one row per CDR3 protein. There are around 600,000 distinct CDR3 sequences in the sample; 45% occur only once, and approximately 7.2% lies in the top ten. Sequencing was done on a sample of peripheral blood or thyroid tissue (not recorded which). The receptors come from an adult man with Graves' disease, either hyperthyroidism or ophthalmopathy (not recorded which). Each CDR3 is given with its conserved first and last residue. The order of the fields is CDR3 protein, CDR3 DNA, CDR3 length, D gene, clone size, J gene, V gene. D genes are given only for firm matches. Size is stated for part of the rows, as once, few or many counts, or as a class when the clone is expanded.

CSASVSGRAPETQYF,TGCAGTGCTAGCGTCAGCGGGAGGGCCCCAGAGACCCAGTACTTC,15,TRBD2,-,TRBJ2-5,TRBV20-1
CASSLASGLQETQYF,TGTGCCAGCAGTTTAGCTTCGGGGTTACAAGAGACCCAGTACTTC,15,-,many,TRBJ2-5,TRBV12-3/TRBV12-4
CSVRMGEKLFF,TGCAGCGTACGAATGGGAGAAAAACTGTTTTTT,11,-,-,TRBJ1-4,TRBV29-1
CASSRQNQETQYF,TGTGCCAGTAGTCGTCAGAACCAAGAGACCCAGTACTTC,13,-,many,TRBJ2-5,TRBV19
CSVRTGIYTEAFF,TGCAGCGTTAGGACAGGGATTTACACTGAAGCTTTCTTT,13,TRBD1,-,TRBJ1-1,TRBV29-1
CASSLSRGGNQPQHF,TGTGCCAGCAGTTTATCGAGGGGGGGCAATCAGCCCCAGCATTTT,15,-,-,TRBJ1-5,TRBV6-6
CASSLSTGHPYEQYF,TGTGCCAGCAGTTTATCTACGGGACATCCCTACGAGCAGTACTTC,15,-,-,TRBJ2-7,TRBV12-3/TRBV12-4
CASRSTGALAQPQHF,TGTGCCAGCAGGTCGACAGGGGCTCTTGCTCAGCCCCAGCATTTT,15,TRBD1,many,TRBJ1-5,TRBV2
CASSLGTSGIQETQYF,TGTGCCAGCAGCTTGGGGACTAGCGGGATCCAAGAGACCCAGTACTTC,16,TRBD2,many,TRBJ2-5,TRBV7-8
CASSYARDRGSGELFF,TGTGCCAGCAGTTACGCCCGGGACAGGGGGTCTGGGGAGCTGTTTTTT,16,TRBD1,-,TRBJ2-2,TRBV12-3/TRBV12-4
CSAPQHDRSSYNSPLHF,TGCAGTGCTCCGCAACACGACAGGAGCTCCTATAATTCACCCCTCCACTTT,17,-,-,TRBJ1-6,TRBV20-1
CASSYGGYGYEQYF,TGTGCCAGCAGTTACGGAGGGTACGGCTACGAGCAGTACTTC,14,-,few,TRBJ2-7,TRBV6-1
CASSERRGRETQYF,TGTGCCAGCAGTGAACGCCGGGGGCGAGAGACCCAGTACTTC,14,-,few,TRBJ2-5,TRBV2
CATSRGQQETQYF,TGTGCCACCAGCAGAGGACAGCAAGAGACCCAGTACTTC,13,-,many,TRBJ2-5,TRBV15
CASSVRTDTSYEQYF,TGTGCCAGCAGCGTGAGGACGGACACTTCCTACGAGCAGTACTTC,15,-,few,TRBJ2-7,TRBV9
CASSLIRDYEQYF,TGTGCCAGCAGCTTGATCCGGGACTACGAGCAGTACTTC,13,-,-,TRBJ2-7,TRBV11-2
CASRDSSSGGSSYEQYF,TGTGCCAGCAGGGACTCCTCTAGCGGGGGGAGCTCCTACGAGCAGTACTTC,17,TRBD2,-,TRBJ2-7,TRBV25-1
CSARDPGHNQPQHF,TGCAGTGCTAGAGATCCGGGCCACAATCAGCCCCAGCATTTT,14,-,-,TRBJ1-5,TRBV20-1
CASSAGQIIETQYF,TGTGCCAGCAGCGCGGGACAGATTATAGAGACCCAGTACTTC,14,-,few,TRBJ2-5,TRBV7-6
CASSPVPTGELFF,TGTGCCAGCAGCCCAGTCCCGACCGGGGAGCTGTTTTTT,13,-,many,TRBJ2-2,TRBV14
CATSGHQALNTGELFF,TGTGCCACCTCCGGTCACCAGGCCCTGAACACCGGGGAGCTGTTTTTT,16,-,-,TRBJ2-2,TRBV15
CASSLRELDEKLFF,TGTGCCAGCAGCTTAAGAGAGTTGGATGAAAAACTGTTTTTT,14,-,-,TRBJ1-4,TRBV7-2